The entry that follows covers one T cell receptor beta chain sequence. What it binds is unknown. At one end, the junction sequence differs from germline, possibly due to a read error. The CDR3 totals 11 residues. Germline CDR1 SEHNR, CDR2 FQNEAQ (reference sequence). The sample comes from a study of T cell responses to AZD1222 COVID-19 vaccine. The data were produced by immunoSEQ multiplex PCR, yet TCRdb's version contains in-frame clones alone and is incomplete. Among around 140,000 clones, more than 85% were seen once, and the ten largest hold 9.5% to 15%. Overall study results and limits: Spike was spanned by vaccine-associated CD4 TCRs, with dominance at 160-218 and 743-854. The donor cohort was predominantly white British with a female majority, and clonal diversity may have been underestimated. Samples come after the peak T cell response, not at day 14. Of spike-specific TCRs, nearly half reportedly target regions left unmutated in variants.

Sequencing was performed on peripheral blood, taken after recovery from COVID-19. The sequence was collected from an adult who had recovered from COVID-19. V and J are TRBV7-9 and TRBJ2-1; D unresolved. CDR3 nucleotides: TGTGCCAGCAGCTCCAACAATGAGCAGTTCTTC. It codes for CASSSNNEQFF.